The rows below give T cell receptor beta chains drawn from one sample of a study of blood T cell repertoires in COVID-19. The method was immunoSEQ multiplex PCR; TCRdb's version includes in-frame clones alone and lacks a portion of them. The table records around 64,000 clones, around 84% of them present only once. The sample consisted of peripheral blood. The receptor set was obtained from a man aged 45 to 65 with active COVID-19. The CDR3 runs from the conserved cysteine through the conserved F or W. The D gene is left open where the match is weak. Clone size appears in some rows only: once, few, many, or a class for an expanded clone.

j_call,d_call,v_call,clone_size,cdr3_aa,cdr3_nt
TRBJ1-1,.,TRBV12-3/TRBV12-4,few,CASSWDKHTEAFF,TGTGCCAGCAGTTGGGACAAACACACTGAAGCTTTCTTT
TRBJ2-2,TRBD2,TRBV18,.,CASSPIGLAGAGELFF,TGTGCCAGCTCACCGATAGGGCTAGCGGGAGCCGGGGAGCTGTTTTTT
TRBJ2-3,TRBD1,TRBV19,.,CASSSSIGTALTDTQYF,TGTGCCAGTAGCTCCTCTATCGGGACAGCCCTAACAGATACGCAGTATTTT
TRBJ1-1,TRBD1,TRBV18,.,CASSFDRVKFMNTEAFF,TGTGCCAGCTCATTTGACAGGGTTAAGTTCATGAACACTGAAGCTTTCTTT
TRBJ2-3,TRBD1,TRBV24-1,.,CATSDLLGTGTDTQYF,TGTGCCACCAGTGATTTGCTTGGGACAGGCACAGATACGCAGTATTTT
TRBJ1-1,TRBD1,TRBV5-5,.,CASSFVPGQGMNTEAFF,TGTGCCAGCAGCTTCGTCCCGGGACAGGGGATGAACACTGAAGCTTTCTTT
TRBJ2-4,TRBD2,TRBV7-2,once,CASSPQAGGTNIQYF,TGTGCCAGCAGCCCCCAAGCGGGAGGCACAAACATTCAGTACTTC
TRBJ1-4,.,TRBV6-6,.,CASSSTKGGDNEKLFF,TGTGCCAGCAGTTCCACCAAGGGGGGGGATAATGAAAAACTGTTTTTT
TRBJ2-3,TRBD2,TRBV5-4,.,CASSLGLAGVADTQYF,TGTGCCAGCAGCTTGGGACTAGCGGGAGTGGCAGATACGCAGTATTTT
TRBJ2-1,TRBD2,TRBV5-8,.,CASSLLRTSGGPNEQFF,TGTGCCAGCAGCTTGCTCCGGACTAGCGGGGGGCCCAATGAGCAGTTCTTC
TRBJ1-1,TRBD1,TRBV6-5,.,CASRGQVNTEAFF,TGTGCCAGCAGGGGACAGGTAAACACTGAAGCTTTCTTT
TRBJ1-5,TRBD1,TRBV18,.,CASSLGTVGADSNQPQHF,TGTGCCAGCTCACTCGGGACAGTGGGGGCAGATAGCAATCAGCCCCAGCATTTT
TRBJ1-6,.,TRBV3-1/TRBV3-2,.,CASSQVPPSSYNSPLHF,TGTGCCAGCAGCCAAGTTCCTCCTAGCTCCTATAATTCACCCCTCCACTTT
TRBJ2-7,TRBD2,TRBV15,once,CATSRSTSGNEQYF,TGTGCCACCAGCAGATCTACTAGCGGGAACGAGCAGTACTTC
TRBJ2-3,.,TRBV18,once,CASSPAGDTQYF,TGTGCCAGCTCACCTGCCGGGGATACGCAGTATTTT
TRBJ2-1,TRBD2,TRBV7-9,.,CASSNPGSGSSYNEQFF,TGTGCCAGCAGCAACCCCGGTAGCGGGAGCTCCTACAATGAGCAGTTCTTC
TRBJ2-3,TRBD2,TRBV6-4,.,CASSGTSGGLDTQYF,TGTGCCAGCAGTGGGACTAGCGGGGGCCTAGATACGCAGTATTTT
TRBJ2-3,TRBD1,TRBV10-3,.,CAISAGQGLTSTDTQYF,TGTGCCATCAGTGCGGGACAGGGGCTTACAAGCACAGATACGCAGTATTTT
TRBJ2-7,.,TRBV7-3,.,CASSPDGRGEQYF,TGTGCCAGCTCCCCGGACGGGAGAGGCGAGCAGTACTTC
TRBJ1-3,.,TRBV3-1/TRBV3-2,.,CASSQKSSGNTIYF,TGTGCCAGCAGCCAAAAGAGCTCTGGAAACACCATATATTTT
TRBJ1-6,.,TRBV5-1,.,CASSQGEPYNSPLHF,TGCGCCAGCAGCCAGGGTGAACCCTATAATTCACCCCTCCACTTT
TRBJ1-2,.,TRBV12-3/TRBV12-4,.,CASTDGGGYTF,TGTGCCAGCACCGACGGGGGTGGCTACACCTTC
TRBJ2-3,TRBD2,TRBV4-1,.,CASSPPTGGQVDTQYF,TGCGCCAGCAGCCCCCCTACGGGGGGGCAAGTAGATACGCAGTATTTT
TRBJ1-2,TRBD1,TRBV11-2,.,CASSRAGTGILGDGYTF,TGTGCCAGCAGCCGAGCCGGGACAGGGATTCTAGGGGATGGCTACACCTTC
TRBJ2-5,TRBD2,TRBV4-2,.,CASSQDPGTRETQYF,TGTGCCAGCAGCCAAGACCCCGGGACTAGAGAGACCCAGTACTTC
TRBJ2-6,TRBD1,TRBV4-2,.,CASSQDLGTGGSGANVLTF,TGTGCCAGCAGCCAAGATTTAGGGACAGGGGGCTCTGGGGCCAACGTCCTGACTTTC
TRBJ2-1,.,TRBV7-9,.,CASSLDTGSEQFF,TGTGCCAGCAGCTTAGATACAGGGAGTGAGCAGTTCTTC
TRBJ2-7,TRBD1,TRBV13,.,CASSTQQGTEQYF,TGTGCCAGCAGCACCCAACAGGGGACCGAGCAGTACTTC
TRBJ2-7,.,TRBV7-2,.,CASSLGRAYEQYF,TGTGCCAGCAGCTTAGGGCGGGCGTACGAGCAGTACTTC
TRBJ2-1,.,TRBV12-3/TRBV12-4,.,CASSPGNEQFF,TGTGCCAGCAGTCCGGGCAATGAGCAGTTCTTC
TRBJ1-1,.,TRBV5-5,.,CASSSENRALMNTEAFF,TGTGCCAGCAGCTCGGAAAACAGGGCACTCATGAACACTGAAGCTTTCTTT
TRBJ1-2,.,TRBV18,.,CASSPREGTSGYTF,TGTGCCAGCTCACCCAGGGAAGGGACAAGTGGCTACACCTTC
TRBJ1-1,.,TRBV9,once,CASSPQNPNTEAFF,TGTGCCAGCAGCCCACAGAATCCGAACACTGAAGCTTTCTTT
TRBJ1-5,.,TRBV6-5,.,CASAPQGRNQPQHF,TGTGCCAGCGCTCCCCAGGGGCGGAATCAGCCCCAGCATTTT
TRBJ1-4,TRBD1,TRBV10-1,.,CASSEGQGTTNEKLFF,TGCGCCAGCAGTGAAGGACAGGGGACAACTAATGAAAAACTGTTTTTT
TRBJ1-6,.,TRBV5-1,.,CASSLDPGTRNSPLHF,TGCGCCAGCAGCTTGGATCCCGGGACAAGGAATTCACCCCTCCACTTT
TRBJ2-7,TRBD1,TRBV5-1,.,CASSLSLGQAYEQYF,TGCGCCAGCAGCTTGTCCCTGGGACAGGCCTACGAGCAGTACTTC
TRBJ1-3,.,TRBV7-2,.,CASRPRGGDGGNTIYF,TGTGCCAGCAGACCCCGAGGAGGGGACGGTGGAAACACCATATATTTT
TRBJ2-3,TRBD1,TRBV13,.,CASSPDRGVGDTQYF,TGTGCCAGCAGCCCCGACAGGGGAGTTGGAGATACGCAGTATTTT
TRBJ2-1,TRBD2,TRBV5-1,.,CASSRTSGRVNEQFF,TGCGCCAGCAGTCGGACTAGCGGGAGGGTTAATGAGCAGTTCTTC
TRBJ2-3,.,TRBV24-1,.,CATSGGGSSTDTQYF,TGTGCCACCAGTGGGGGGGGCTCTAGCACAGATACGCAGTATTTT
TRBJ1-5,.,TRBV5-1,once,CASSQGGWNQPQHF,TGCGCCAGCAGCCAAGGGGGTTGGAATCAGCCCCAGCATTTT
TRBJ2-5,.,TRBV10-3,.,CAIREELQETQYF,TGTGCCATCAGGGAGGAGCTACAAGAGACCCAGTACTTC
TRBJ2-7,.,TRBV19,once,CASSIGEGTRSYEQYF,TGTGCCAGTAGTATAGGCGAGGGAACGAGGTCCTACGAGCAGTACTTC
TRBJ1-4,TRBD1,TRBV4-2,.,CASSQERGGGKEKLFF,TGTGCCAGCAGCCAAGAAAGAGGGGGCGGGAAGGAAAAACTGTTTTTT
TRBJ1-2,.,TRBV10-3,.,CAELGVSYGYTF,TGTGCGGAACTCGGAGTCTCCTATGGCTACACCTTC
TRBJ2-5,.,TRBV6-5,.,CAASIGGREGETQYF,TGTGCCGCCTCTATCGGGGGGCGAGAGGGAGAGACCCAGTACTTC
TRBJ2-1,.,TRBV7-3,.,CASSLPRGTEQFF,TGTGCCAGCAGCTTACCCCGTGGCACTGAGCAGTTCTTC
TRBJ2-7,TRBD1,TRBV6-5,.,CASSSDRDEQYF,TGTGCCAGCAGTTCGGACAGGGACGAGCAGTACTTC
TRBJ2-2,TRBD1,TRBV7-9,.,CASSFGTANTGELFF,TGTGCCAGCAGCTTCGGGACAGCGAACACCGGGGAGCTGTTTTTT